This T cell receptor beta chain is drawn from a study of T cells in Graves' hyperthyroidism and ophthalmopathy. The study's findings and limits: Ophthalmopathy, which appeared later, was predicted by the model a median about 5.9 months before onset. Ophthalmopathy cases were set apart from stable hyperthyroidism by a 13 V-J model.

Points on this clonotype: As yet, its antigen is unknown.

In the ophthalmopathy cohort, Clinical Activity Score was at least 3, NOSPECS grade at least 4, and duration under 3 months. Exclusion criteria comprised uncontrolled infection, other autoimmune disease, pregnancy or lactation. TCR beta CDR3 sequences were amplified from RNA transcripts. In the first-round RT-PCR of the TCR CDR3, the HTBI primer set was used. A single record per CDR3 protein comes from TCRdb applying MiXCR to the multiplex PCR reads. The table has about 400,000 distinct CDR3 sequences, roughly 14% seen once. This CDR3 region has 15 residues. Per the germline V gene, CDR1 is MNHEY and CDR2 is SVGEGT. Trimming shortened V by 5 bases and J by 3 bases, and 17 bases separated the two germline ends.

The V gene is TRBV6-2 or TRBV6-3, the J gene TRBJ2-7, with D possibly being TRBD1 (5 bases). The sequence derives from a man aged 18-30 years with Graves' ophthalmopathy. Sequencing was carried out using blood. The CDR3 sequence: CASSVLGPQGYEQYF. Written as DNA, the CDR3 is TGTGCCAGCAGTGTGCTCGGGCCCCAGGGCTACGAGCAGTACTTC.